This record covers a single TCR beta chain. Its antigen is not identified. The data are from a study of early stage breast cancer tumors. The wider study: About 80% of the 16 invasive tumors were ER+, PR+ and HER2-. The ER+/PR+/HER2- tumors included eight ductal and a handful of lobular carcinomas. Study-wide results and caveats: Tumors had approximately 2.7-fold higher T cell density and higher clonality than adjacent normal breast tissue. Enriched TCRB sequences shared across patients were mostly commonly generated sequences.

Assay used: immunoSEQ multiplex PCR; TCRdb lists only in-frame clones, some missing. The repertoire includes tens of thousands of clones, approximately 75% of them detected once, and 33% sits in the top ten. CDR3 length: 18 amino acids. Germline CDR1 SGDLS, CDR2 YYNGEE. The V segment lost 3 bases and the J segment 5 bases; nucleotides outside the gene matches: 16. The TCR was taken from a person aged 45 to 59 with breast cancer. Sequences were obtained from blood. The rearrangement joins TRBV9 to TRBJ2-5; 10 bases align to TRBD1. CDR3 nucleotides: TGTGCCAGCAGCGGCACGGGACAGGGGCTTCAAAATGGCGAGACCCAGTACTTC. Translation gives CASSGTGQGLQNGETQYF.